This record concerns one TCR beta chain sequence. What it binds is not known. Trimming left V 10 bases short and J 4 bases short, with 10 bases between. The germline gives CDR1 SNHLY, CDR2 FYNNEI. The CDR3 has 12 amino acids. TCRdb analysed the reads with MiXCR anew, one entry per CDR3 protein. The sample contains some 600,000 distinct CDR3 sequences, roughly 26% of which appear only once. This sample stems from a study of T cell repertoires in cytomegalovirus infection. Study-wide context: Both a matching HLA type and CMV infection were indicated by public TCR beta signatures. Study-wide findings and caveats: HLA-C-restricted TCR beta clonotypes specific for CMV led the ex vivo response. People with CMV and the relevant HLA were identified by cumulative public TCR beta family frequency.

This TCR came from a human donor in good health (CMV status not recorded). Some clones in this sample may be carry-over from other donors' samples. Sequencing used CD8+ T cells from PBMCs. The gene calls are TRBV2 and TRBJ2-2, with D unclear. The CDR3 region is CATMISTGELFF. The CDR3 nucleotides read TGTGCCACCATGATTAGCACCGGGGAGCTGTTTTTT.